This TCR beta chain was recovered during a study of blood T cells in healthy people across ages. A second PCR of roughly 7 to 11 cycles used a sample-barcoded 5' primer and a J-beta primer mix. Any given sample supplied a minimum of 2.5 million CDR3-containing paired-end reads. MiXCR, run by TCRdb on the 5' RACE reads, gives a single entry per CDR3 protein. The profile shows hundreds of thousands of distinct CDR3 sequences, about 34% of them singletons. Germline CDR1 reads LGHDT; CDR2 reads YNNKEL (reference sequence). J lost 3 bases, V lost 4 bases, and 6 bases had no gene match. The CDR3 has 16 residues.

Sequencing was carried out using blood. The source is a man between 18 and 29 years old in good health. The rearrangement uses TRBV3-1 and TRBJ2-1; TRBD2 agrees at 10 bases. In DNA form, the CDR3 reads TGTGCCAGCAGCCGGACGAGCGGGAGGGGCTACAATGAGCAGTTCTTC. Translated: CASSRTSGRGYNEQFF.